This T cell receptor (beta chain) was identified during a study of T-cell reconstitution after alpha-beta-depleted transplantation in children. Notes on the study in general: One year after transplant, T-cell counts and diversity came mostly from newly produced T cells. Several hundred expanded graft clones reportedly supplied alpha-beta T cells about two months after transplant. Several patients had high TCRbeta diversity at day 60; it came from surviving recipient T cells and thymic progenitors.

Details on this clonotype: Antigen: not known.

The ends lost 7 bases at V and 0 bases at J; junction bases unmatched: 8. CDR1 and CDR2 from the germline V gene are SQVTM and ANQGSEA. This CDR3 region has 15 residues. Unique molecular identifiers featured in how the TCRbeta library was prepared. TCRdb fed the PCR reads into MiXCR, producing one record per CDR3 protein. The data contain some 100,000 distinct CDR3 sequences, about 25% of them singletons. This TCR derives from a boy younger than 10 with acute lymphoblastic leukemia, due to receive a stem cell transplant. Material: PBMCs, obtained before TCRalphabeta/CD19-depleted stem cell transplant. This rearrangement joins TRBV29-1 to TRBJ2-3; the match to TRBD2 covers 9 bases. In DNA form, the CDR3 reads TGCAGCGCCAGACTAGCGGAGTTGAGCACAGATACGCAGTATTTT. Its protein is CSARLAELSTDTQYF.